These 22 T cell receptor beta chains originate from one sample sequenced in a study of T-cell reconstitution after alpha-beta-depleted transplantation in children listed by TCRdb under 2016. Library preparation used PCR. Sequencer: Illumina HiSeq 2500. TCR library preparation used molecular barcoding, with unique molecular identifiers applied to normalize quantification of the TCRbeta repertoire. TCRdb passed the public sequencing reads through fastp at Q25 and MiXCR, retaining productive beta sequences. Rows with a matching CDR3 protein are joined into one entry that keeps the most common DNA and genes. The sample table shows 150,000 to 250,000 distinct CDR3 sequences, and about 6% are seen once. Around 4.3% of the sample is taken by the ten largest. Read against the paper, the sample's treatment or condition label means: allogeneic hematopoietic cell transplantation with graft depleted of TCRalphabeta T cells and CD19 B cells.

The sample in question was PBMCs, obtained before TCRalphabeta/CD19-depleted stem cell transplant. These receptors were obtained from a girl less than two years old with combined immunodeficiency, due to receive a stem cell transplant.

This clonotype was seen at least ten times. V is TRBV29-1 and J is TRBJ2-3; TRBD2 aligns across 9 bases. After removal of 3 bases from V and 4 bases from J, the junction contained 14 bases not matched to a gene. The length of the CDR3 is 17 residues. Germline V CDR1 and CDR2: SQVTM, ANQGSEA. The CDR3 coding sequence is TGCAGCGTTGACGGATTAGCGGGAGATGAGGGGGCAGATACGCAGTATTTT. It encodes CSVDGLAGDEGADTQYF.

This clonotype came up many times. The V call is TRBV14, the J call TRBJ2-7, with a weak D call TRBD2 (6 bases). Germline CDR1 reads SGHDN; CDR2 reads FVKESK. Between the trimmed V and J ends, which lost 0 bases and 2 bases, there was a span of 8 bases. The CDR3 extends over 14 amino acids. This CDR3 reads CASSQEGLTYEQYF. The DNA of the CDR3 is TGTGCCAGCAGCCAAGAAGGACTAACCTACGAGCAGTACTTC.

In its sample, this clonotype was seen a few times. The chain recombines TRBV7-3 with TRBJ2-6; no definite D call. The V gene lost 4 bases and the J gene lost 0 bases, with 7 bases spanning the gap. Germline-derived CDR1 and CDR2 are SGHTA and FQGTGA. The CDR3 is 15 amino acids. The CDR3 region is CASSSFISGANVLTF. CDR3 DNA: TGTGCCAGCAGCTCTTTCATCTCTGGGGCCAACGTCCTGACTTTC. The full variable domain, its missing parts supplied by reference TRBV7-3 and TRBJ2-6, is GAGVSQTPSNKVTEKGKYVELRCDPISGHTALYWYRQSLGQGPEFLIYFQGTGAADDSGLPNDRFFAVRPEGSVSTLKIQRTERGDSAVYLCASSSFISGANVLTFGAGSRLTVL.

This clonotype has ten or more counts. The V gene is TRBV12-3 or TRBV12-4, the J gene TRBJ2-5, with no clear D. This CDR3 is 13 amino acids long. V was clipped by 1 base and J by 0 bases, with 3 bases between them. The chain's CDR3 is CASSLVNQETQYF. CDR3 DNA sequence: TGTGCCAGCAGTTTAGTCAACCAAGAGACCCAGTACTTC.

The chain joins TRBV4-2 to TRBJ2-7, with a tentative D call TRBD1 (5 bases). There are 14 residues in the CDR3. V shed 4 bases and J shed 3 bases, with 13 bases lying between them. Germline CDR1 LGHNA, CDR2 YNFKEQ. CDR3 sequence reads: CASSLQGEGYEQYF. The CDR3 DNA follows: TGTGCCAGCAGCCTGCAAGGGGAAGGCTACGAGCAGTACTTC.

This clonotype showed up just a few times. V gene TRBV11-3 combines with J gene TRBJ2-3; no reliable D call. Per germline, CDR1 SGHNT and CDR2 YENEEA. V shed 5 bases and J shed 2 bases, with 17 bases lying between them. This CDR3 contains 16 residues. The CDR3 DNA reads TGTGCCAGCAGCCAGATCACCCGTTTCCCCACAGATACGCAGTATTTT. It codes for CASSQITRFPTDTQYF.

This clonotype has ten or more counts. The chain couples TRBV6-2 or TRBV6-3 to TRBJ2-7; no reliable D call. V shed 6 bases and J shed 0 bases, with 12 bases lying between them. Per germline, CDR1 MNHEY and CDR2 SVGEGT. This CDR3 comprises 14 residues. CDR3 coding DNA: TGTGCCAGCAGCCTGACTTATAGCTCCTACGAGCAGTACTTC. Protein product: CASSLTYSSYEQYF.

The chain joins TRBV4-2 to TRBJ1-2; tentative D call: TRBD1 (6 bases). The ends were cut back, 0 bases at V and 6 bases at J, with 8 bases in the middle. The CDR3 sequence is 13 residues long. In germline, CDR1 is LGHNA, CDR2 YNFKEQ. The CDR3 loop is CASSQDRGHGYTF. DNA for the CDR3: TGTGCCAGCAGCCAAGACAGGGGCCATGGCTACACCTTC.

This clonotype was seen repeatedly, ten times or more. The CDR3: CASSRGLQNTGELFF. CDR3 DNA: TGCGCCAGCAGCCGAGGACTCCAAAATACCGGGGAGCTGTTTTTT. The chain joins TRBV4-3 to TRBJ2-2; perhaps TRBD2 as D (5 bases). Germline-derived CDR1 and CDR2 are LGHNA and YSLEER. The V end lost 4 bases, the J end lost 5 bases, and 14 bases lay between the germline ends. The CDR3 has 15 residues.

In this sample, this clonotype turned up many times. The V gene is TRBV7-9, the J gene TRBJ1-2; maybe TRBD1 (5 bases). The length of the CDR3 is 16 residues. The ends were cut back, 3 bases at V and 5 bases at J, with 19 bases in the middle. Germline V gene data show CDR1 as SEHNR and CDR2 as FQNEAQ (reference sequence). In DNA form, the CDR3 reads TGTGCCAGCAGCTTCCTACTGACCGGGACGGGGTATGGCTACACCTTC. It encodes CASSFLLTGTGYGYTF.

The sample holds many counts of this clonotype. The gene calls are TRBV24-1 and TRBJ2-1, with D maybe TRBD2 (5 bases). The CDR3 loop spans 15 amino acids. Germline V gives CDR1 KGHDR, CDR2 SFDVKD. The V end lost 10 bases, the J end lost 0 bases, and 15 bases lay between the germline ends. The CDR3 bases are TGTGCCACTTCTGGTATAGGGAGCTCCTACAATGAGCAGTTCTTC. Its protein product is CATSGIGSSYNEQFF.

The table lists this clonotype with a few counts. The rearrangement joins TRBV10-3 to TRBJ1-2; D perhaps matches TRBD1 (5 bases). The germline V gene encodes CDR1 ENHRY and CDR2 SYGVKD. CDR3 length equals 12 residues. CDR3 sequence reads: CASSGEYYGYTF. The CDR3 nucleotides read TGTGCGAGCTCGGGGGAGTACTATGGCTACACCTTC.

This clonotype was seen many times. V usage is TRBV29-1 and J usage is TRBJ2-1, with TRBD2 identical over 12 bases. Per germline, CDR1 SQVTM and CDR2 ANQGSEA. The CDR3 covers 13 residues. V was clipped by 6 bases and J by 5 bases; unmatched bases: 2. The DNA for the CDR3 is TGCAGCGTAGGACTAGCGGGGAACAATGAGCAGTTCTTC. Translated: CSVGLAGNNEQFF.

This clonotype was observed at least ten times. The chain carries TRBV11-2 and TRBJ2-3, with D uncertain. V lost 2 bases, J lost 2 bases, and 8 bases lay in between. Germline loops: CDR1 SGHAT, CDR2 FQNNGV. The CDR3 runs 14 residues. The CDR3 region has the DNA TGTGCCAGCAGCTTATTTAAGGCCACAGATACGCAGTATTTT. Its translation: CASSLFKATDTQYF.

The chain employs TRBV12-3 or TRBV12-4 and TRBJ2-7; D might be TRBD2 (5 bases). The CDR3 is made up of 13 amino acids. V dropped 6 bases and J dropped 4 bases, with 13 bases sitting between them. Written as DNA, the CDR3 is TGTGCCAGCAGCACCACCACGGGGTACGAGCAGTACTTC. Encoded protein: CASSTTTGYEQYF.

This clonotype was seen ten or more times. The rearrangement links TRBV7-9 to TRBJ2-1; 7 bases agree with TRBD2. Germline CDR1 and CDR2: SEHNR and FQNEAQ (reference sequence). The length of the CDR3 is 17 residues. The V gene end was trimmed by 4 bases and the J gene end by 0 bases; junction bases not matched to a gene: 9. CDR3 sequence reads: CASSSLAHWDSYNEQFF. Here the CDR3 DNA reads TGTGCCAGCAGCTCACTAGCGCACTGGGACTCCTACAATGAGCAGTTCTTC.

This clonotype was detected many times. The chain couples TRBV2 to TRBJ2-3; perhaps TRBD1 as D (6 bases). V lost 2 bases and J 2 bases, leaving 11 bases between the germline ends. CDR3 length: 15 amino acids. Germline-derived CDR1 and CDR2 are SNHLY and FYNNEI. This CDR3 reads CASSEFQGLTDTQYF. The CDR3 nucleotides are TGTGCCAGCAGTGAATTTCAGGGGCTCACAGATACGCAGTATTTT.

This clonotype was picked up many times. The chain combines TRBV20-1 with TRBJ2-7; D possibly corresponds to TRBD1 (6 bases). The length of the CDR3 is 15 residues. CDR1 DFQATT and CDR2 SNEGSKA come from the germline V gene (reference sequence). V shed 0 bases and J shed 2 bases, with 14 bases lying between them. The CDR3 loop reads CSARDPDRPPYEQYF. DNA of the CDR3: TGCAGTGCTAGAGATCCTGACAGGCCCCCCTACGAGCAGTACTTC.

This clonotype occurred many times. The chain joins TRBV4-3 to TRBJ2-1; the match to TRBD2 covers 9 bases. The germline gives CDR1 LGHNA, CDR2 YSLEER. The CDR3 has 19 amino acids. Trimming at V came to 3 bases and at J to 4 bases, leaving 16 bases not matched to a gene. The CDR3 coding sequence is TGCGCCAGCAGCCACCCTATAGCGGGAGCCCTCTACCCTTACAATGAGCAGTTCTTC. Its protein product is CASSHPIAGALYPYNEQFF.

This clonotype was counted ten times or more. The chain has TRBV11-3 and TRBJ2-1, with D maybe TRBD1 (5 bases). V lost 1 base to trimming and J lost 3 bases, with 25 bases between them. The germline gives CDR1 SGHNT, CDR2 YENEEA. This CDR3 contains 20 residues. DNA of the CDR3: TGTGCCAGCAGCTTAGTTTTCAGGGCACGCTCCCAGAACCTCTACAATGAGCAGTTCTTC. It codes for CASSLVFRARSQNLYNEQFF.

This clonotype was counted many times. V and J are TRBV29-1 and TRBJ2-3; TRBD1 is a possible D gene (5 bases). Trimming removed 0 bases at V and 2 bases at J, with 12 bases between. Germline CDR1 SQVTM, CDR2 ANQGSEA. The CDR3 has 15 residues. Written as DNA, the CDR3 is TGCAGCGTTGAAGAGGCAGGGCTGTTCACAGATACGCAGTATTTT. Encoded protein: CSVEEAGLFTDTQYF.

The CDR3 region has the DNA TGCAGTGCTAGAGATATTGCGGCCTGGAGCACTGAAGCTTTCTTT. This codes for CSARDIAAWSTEAFF. J is TRBJ1-1 and V is TRBV20-1; D unresolved. Germline CDR1 is DFQATT and CDR2 is SNEGSKA (reference sequence). The CDR3 consists of 15 residues. Trimming took off 0 bases at V and 4 bases at J, with 15 bases between the two ends.